Following are 32 T cell receptor beta chains from one sample sequenced in a study of cytomegalovirus exposure and HLA in healthy donors (TCRdb year 2017). The receptor library was made with the immunoSEQ multiplex PCR assay. For the multiplex PCR, a mixture combining 60 forward primers for TCR Vbeta segments and 13 reverse primers for TCR Jbeta segments was used. TCRdb took this table from immuneACCESS and kept in-frame rearrangements with V and J called. Such tables lack part of the clones; where checked against another copy, unresolved V genes explain under half of the gap, and the rest is unexplained. The sample records about 62,000 clones, approximately 87% of which are singletons. 1.4% of the sample goes to the ten largest clones. The sequenced sample consisted of PBMCs. Receptors were obtained from a man aged 18 to 29 in good health and CMV-seronegative.

V is TRBV29-1 and J is TRBJ2-1; a weak D match, TRBD1 (5 bases). CDR3 size: 13 residues. Germline V CDR1 and CDR2: SQVTM, ANQGSEA. V lost 8 bases to trimming and J lost 9 bases, with 20 bases between them. The CDR3 DNA follows: TGCAGCCCGATAGGGGCAGCCACCCGTGAGCAGTTCTTC. Translating it yields CSPIGAATREQFF.

The chain uses TRBV5-4 and TRBJ2-2, with 13 bases aligning to TRBD2. The CDR3 loop spans 18 amino acids. Trimming took 3 bases from V and 0 from J; bases not matched to a gene: 5. From germline, CDR1 is SGHNT and CDR2 YYREEE (reference sequence). The CDR3 DNA follows: TGTGCCAGCAGCTCTGGACTAGCGGGGGCCGCGAACACCGGGGAGCTGTTTTTT. This translates into CASSSGLAGAANTGELFF.

The V call is TRBV7-3, the J call TRBJ2-3, with no clear D. Germline CDR1 and CDR2: SGHTA and FQGTGA. Deletions cut 5 bases from V and 2 bases from J, with 8 bases between. CDR3 length equals 13 residues. The CDR3 spells CASSDTFTDTQYF. DNA of the CDR3: TGTGCCAGCAGCGACACCTTCACAGATACGCAGTATTTT.

The J gene is TRBJ2-1, the V gene TRBV6-1, with D tentatively TRBD2 (7 bases). V lost 8 bases, J lost 7 bases, and 15 bases lay in between. CDR3 length equals 13 residues. CDR1 and CDR2 from the germline V gene are MNHNS and SASEGT. The CDR3 sequence: CASVTGGGNEQFF. In DNA form, the CDR3 reads TGTGCCAGCGTGACGGGGGGCGGGAATGAGCAGTTCTTC.

The chain recombines TRBV5-1 with TRBJ1-5; TRBD1 matches at 8 bases. CDR1 is SGHRS, CDR2 YFSETQ, per germline. V trimming: 0 bases; J trimming: 5 bases; junction bases outside the gene matches: 4. The CDR3 has 15 residues. CDR3 bases: TGCGCCAGCAGCTTGGAGGGGACAGGACATCAGCCCCAGCATTTT. It specifies CASSLEGTGHQPQHF.

The sample holds a few counts of this clone. CDR3: CASSYSKGNTIYF. In DNA, the CDR3 is TGTGCCAGCAGTTACTCCAAAGGAAACACCATATATTTT. The V gene is TRBV6-5, the J gene TRBJ1-3, with D hard to call. Germline CDR1 MNHEY, CDR2 SVGAGI. CDR3 length equals 13 residues. The V end was cut by 0 bases, the J end by 4 bases, with 4 bases between.

The chain joins TRBV30 to TRBJ1-2, with D perhaps TRBD1 (6 bases). The CDR3 has 13 residues. Germline V gives CDR1 GTSNPN, CDR2 SVGIG (reference sequence). The V and J ends lost 3 bases and 1 base respectively, with 9 bases between them. The CDR3 DNA is TGTGCCTGGAGACCGGACAGTAACTATGGCTACACCTTC. It is translated as CAWRPDSNYGYTF.

This clone is a singleton in its sample. The V call is TRBV14, the J call TRBJ2-7, with D possibly TRBD1 on 5 matching bases. CDR1 SGHDN and CDR2 FVKESK come from the germline V gene. CDR3 size: 14 residues. V shed 4 bases and J shed 4 bases, with 14 bases lying between them. The CDR3 sequence is CASSPWIGEYEQYF. CDR3 in DNA: TGTGCCAGCAGCCCATGGATAGGGGAATACGAGCAGTACTTC. Combining the CDR3 with reference TRBV14 and TRBJ2-7 gives the whole variable domain EAGVTQFPSHSVIEKGQTVTLRCDPISGHDNLYWYRRVMGKEIKFLLHFVKESKQDESGMPNNRFLAERTGGTYSTLKVQPAELEDSGVYFCASSPWIGEYEQYFGPGTRLTVT.

This clone was detected a few times. The V and J genes are TRBV10-3 and TRBJ2-1; the D gene is possibly TRBD2 (6 bases). The germline V gene has CDR1 ENHRY and CDR2 SYGVKD. V was trimmed by 11 bases and J by 5 bases, leaving 16 bases between them. CDR3 length equals 13 residues. CDR3 sequence: CASSATRDNEQFF. In nucleotides, the CDR3 is TGTGCCTCGTCGGCGACTAGGGACAATGAGCAGTTCTTC.

The chain recombines TRBV6-1 with TRBJ2-2, with 9 bases matching TRBD1. The CDR3 is made up of 15 amino acids. Germline-derived CDR1 and CDR2 are MNHNS and SASEGT. Germline trimming cut 6 bases from V and 7 bases from J; bases unmatched to any gene: 9. Here the CDR3 reads CASRSGTGIIGELFF. CDR3 coding DNA: TGTGCCAGCAGGTCCGGGACAGGGATTATCGGGGAGCTGTTTTTT.

The J gene is TRBJ2-3, the V gene TRBV6-1, with D tentatively TRBD1 (5 bases). The germline V gene has CDR1 MNHNS and CDR2 SASEGT. The CDR3 spans 15 residues. Trimming removed 7 bases from V and 0 bases from J, with 14 bases in between. DNA for the CDR3: TGTGCCAGCATTCGATGGGGCCCCAGCACAGATACGCAGTATTTT. Protein sequence: CASIRWGPSTDTQYF.

The V and J genes are TRBV7-6 and TRBJ2-7; 11 bases are a match to TRBD1. V shed 2 bases, J shed 3 bases, and the junction held 3 bases outside the gene matches. The CDR3 length is 15 residues. The germline CDR1 and CDR2 sequences are SGHVS and FNYEAQ. The CDR3 protein is CASSLSGTGGYEQYF. The CDR3, as DNA: TGTGCCAGCAGCTTATCCGGGACAGGGGGCTACGAGCAGTACTTC.

The table lists this clone with a count of one. The gene calls are TRBV7-6 and TRBJ2-2; no clear D gene. V lost 5 bases and J 1 base, leaving 8 bases between the germline ends. The CDR3 covers 14 residues. The germline CDR1 and CDR2 sequences are SGHVS and FNYEAQ. The CDR3, as DNA: TGTGCCAGCAGCCCGACGGGGAACACCGGGGAGCTGTTTTTT. Residues: CASSPTGNTGELFF.

The chain employs TRBV4-1 and TRBJ1-6; TRBD1 matches 10 bases. Germline-derived CDR1 and CDR2 are MGHRA and YSYEKL. V shed 9 bases and J 7 bases; nucleotides not matched to a gene: 9. This CDR3 region has 15 residues. The DNA for the CDR3 is TGCGCCAGTTCGGGACAGGGGCGGTGGAATTCACCCCTCCACTTT. Translation gives CASSGQGRWNSPLHF.

The chain is built from TRBV9 and TRBJ2-3; D may be TRBD2 (6 bases). Trimming stripped 2 bases from V and 2 bases from J, with 15 bases between. In germline, CDR1 is SGDLS, CDR2 YYNGEE. This CDR3 region has 16 residues. In DNA form, the CDR3 reads TGTGCCAGCAGCGTTTCTTCGGGGGTTCCCACAGATACGCAGTATTTT. Encoded protein: CASSVSSGVPTDTQYF.

The V and J genes are TRBV5-1 and TRBJ2-5, with D tentatively TRBD2 (6 bases). V was cut by 6 bases and J by 5 bases, with 14 bases left in between. Germline loops: CDR1 SGHRS, CDR2 YFSETQ. The CDR3 is 13 amino acids. The CDR3 loop reads CASMTGRGETQYF. The CDR3 coding sequence is TGCGCCAGCATGACCGGTCGGGGGGAGACCCAGTACTTC.

This sequence joins TRBV5-6 and TRBJ1-5; TRBD1 aligns across 10 bases. With 1 base clipped from V and 0 bases from J, the junction kept 10 bases outside the gene matches. The CDR3 is made up of 19 amino acids. Germline V gives CDR1 SGHDT, CDR2 YYEEEE. CDR3 in amino acids: CASSLFGQGVSYSNQPQHF. DNA for the CDR3: TGTGCCAGCAGCTTGTTTGGACAGGGGGTATCATATAGCAATCAGCCCCAGCATTTT.

This clone was detected only once. The gene calls are TRBV7-3 and TRBJ1-1; D is perhaps TRBD1 (6 bases). V dropped 4 bases and J dropped 1 base, with 10 bases sitting between them. Germline CDR1 SGHTA, CDR2 FQGTGA. The CDR3 runs 14 residues. The CDR3: CASSSTGENTEAFF. The CDR3 DNA sequence: TGTGCCAGCAGCTCGACAGGTGAGAACACTGAAGCTTTCTTT.

This clone appeared once. The V call is TRBV2, the J call TRBJ1-1; 7 bases are a match to TRBD1. The CDR3 loop spans 14 amino acids. V lost 2 bases, J lost 5 bases, and 5 bases stayed unmatched. The germline CDR1 and CDR2 sequences are SNHLY and FYNNEI. The DNA for the CDR3 is TGTGCCAGCAGTGAAAAACCAGGGGGAACTGAAGCTTTCTTT. This encodes CASSEKPGGTEAFF.

This clone was seen a single time. J is TRBJ2-1 and V is TRBV29-1; weak D call: TRBD2 (6 bases). The V and J ends lost 7 bases and 7 bases respectively, with 11 bases between them. The CDR3 is 11 residues long. The germline V gene has CDR1 SQVTM and CDR2 ANQGSEA. In DNA form, the CDR3 reads TGCAGCGCTGAGGAGGGGAATGAGCAGTTCTTC. Amino acids: CSAEEGNEQFF.

The chain joins TRBV5-1 to TRBJ2-3, with TRBD2 matching over 7 bases. The CDR3 contains 14 residues. The V and J ends lost 0 bases and 3 bases, in that order; junction bases with no gene match: 1. Germline loops: CDR1 SGHRS, CDR2 YFSETQ. The CDR3 DNA follows: TGCGCCAGCAGCTTGGGGACTAGTACAGATACGCAGTATTTT. Its protein is CASSLGTSTDTQYF.

The chain couples TRBV9 to TRBJ2-3; D is undetermined. The V gene's germline CDR1 is SGDLS and CDR2 YYNGEE. CDR3 length equals 14 residues. V lost 0 bases and J 6 bases, leaving 11 bases between the germline ends. The CDR3 coding sequence is TGTGCCAGCAGCGTAGATCCTAATCCGGATACGCAGTATTTT. It specifies CASSVDPNPDTQYF.

The chain couples TRBV9 to TRBJ2-3; D call uncertain. The V end lost 0 bases, the J end lost 2 bases, and 4 bases lay between the germline ends. CDR1 is SGDLS, CDR2 YYNGEE, per germline. The CDR3 sequence is 13 residues long. The CDR3 DNA follows: TGTGCCAGCAGCGTAGCCTTCACAGATACGCAGTATTTT. Amino acids: CASSVAFTDTQYF.

CDR3 DNA sequence: TGCAGCGTTGAAGAAGGGTACCCCGGGGGCTACGAGCAGTACTTC. It specifies CSVEEGYPGGYEQYF. This chain links TRBV29-1 with TRBJ2-7, with D perhaps matching TRBD2 (6 bases). The CDR3 consists of 15 residues. Germline V gene data show CDR1 as SQVTM and CDR2 as ANQGSEA. V lost 0 bases, J lost 3 bases, and 15 bases lay in between.

The rearrangement joins TRBV4-1 to TRBJ1-2, with 7 bases aligning to TRBD1. V was pared by 0 bases and J by 5 bases, with 6 bases of the junction left unmatched. Germline assignment: CDR1 MGHRA and CDR2 YSYEKL. The CDR3 spans 15 residues. CDR3 DNA: TGCGCCAGCAGCCAAGAGGAGGGCAGGGGGTATGGCTACACCTTC. As protein: CASSQEEGRGYGYTF.

The CDR3 protein is CASEMPGLNYEQYF. The DNA of the CDR3 is TGTGCCAGCGAAATGCCGGGACTCAACTACGAGCAGTACTTC. This chain links TRBV28 with TRBJ2-7, with D tentatively TRBD2 (6 bases). The CDR3 runs 14 residues. Per germline, CDR1 MDHEN and CDR2 SYDVKM. The V end lost 8 bases, the J end lost 3 bases, and 17 bases lay between the germline ends.

This clone appeared a single time. The chain uses TRBV5-3 and TRBJ2-4, with TRBD1 identical over 9 bases. TRBV5-3 is given ORF status, its function remaining uncertain. V was pared by 4 bases and J by 6 bases, with 26 bases of the junction left unmatched. The CDR3 is 21 amino acids. The CDR3 nucleotides read TGTGCCAGAAGCCCGGGGACAGGGAAATTACCAAACTCGGGTAAAGGAAACATTCAGTACTTC. It yields the protein CARSPGTGKLPNSGKGNIQYF.

The rearrangement joins TRBV28 to TRBJ1-3; D not certain. Germline assignment: CDR1 MDHEN and CDR2 SYDVKM. This CDR3 comprises 14 residues. V lost 7 bases and J lost 4, with 14 bases in between. This CDR3 is CASTLGGNGNTIYF. Here the CDR3 DNA reads TGTGCCAGCACCCTGGGAGGGAACGGAAACACCATATATTTT.

The chain couples TRBV13 to TRBJ2-1; 8 bases match TRBD2. CDR1 and CDR2 from the germline V gene are PRHDT and FYEKMQ (reference sequence). This CDR3 is 16 amino acids long. After removal of 4 bases from V and 2 bases from J, the junction contained 7 bases not matched to a gene. As DNA, the CDR3 is TGTGCCAGCAGCTCCTCCCCGCGGGGGGCCTACAATGAGCAGTTCTTC. Amino acids: CASSSSPRGAYNEQFF.

This clone was found a few times. V is TRBV6-1 and J is TRBJ1-1; D perhaps matches TRBD1 (5 bases). CDR3 length: 12 amino acids. Trimming removed 7 bases from V and 4 bases from J, with 10 bases in between. From germline, CDR1 is MNHNS and CDR2 SASEGT. The CDR3 nucleotides read TGTGCCAGCAATAGACAGTCCACTGAAGCTTTCTTT. Its translation: CASNRQSTEAFF.

The rearrangement joins TRBV6-1 to TRBJ2-2; D is undetermined. The V end was cut by 7 bases, the J end by 1 base, with 10 bases between. Germline V gene sequence: CDR1 MNHNS, CDR2 SASEGT. This CDR3 contains 14 residues. This chain's CDR3 is CASNGQLNTGELFF. The CDR3 DNA follows: TGTGCCAGCAATGGGCAGCTGAACACCGGGGAGCTGTTTTTT.

A single count supports this clone. The chain recombines TRBV30 with TRBJ1-4; TRBD1 matches 9 bases. V lost 2 bases and J lost 7; bases outside the gene matches: 8. The CDR3 runs 15 residues. Germline CDR1 is GTSNPN and CDR2 is SVGIG (reference sequence). CDR3 DNA sequence: TGTGCCTGGAGTTTATGGACAGGGGTTGTTGAAAAACTGTTTTTT. Translating it yields CAWSLWTGVVEKLFF.